This TCR beta chain was found in a study of T cells in Graves' hyperthyroidism and ophthalmopathy. Notes on the study in general: The model anticipated ophthalmopathy a median about six months pre-onset.

Trimming removed 2 bases at V and 5 bases at J, with 7 bases between. The CDR3 spans 12 residues. CDR1 is KGHSH, CDR2 LQKENI, per germline. The sample holds many counts of this clonotype. Its antigen is not identified. It was considered stable Graves' hyperthyroidism when ophthalmopathy did not progress within 18 months. The study enrolled patients aged 18 to 65 with newly diagnosed hyperthyroidism of under 2 months' duration. PBMCs were sourced from less than 12 ml fresh peripheral blood. TCR beta CDR3 sequences were amplified from RNA transcripts. HTBI primers were the set used in a first-round RT-PCR of the TCR CDR3. TCRdb called the multiplex PCR reads again in MiXCR, with one record for every CDR3 protein. Among 300,000 to 350,000 distinct CDR3 sequences listed, 16% were seen once.

Sequenced material: blood. The chain links TRBV18 to TRBJ2-7; TRBD1 is a possible D gene (6 bases). This receptor was identified in a young man with Graves' hyperthyroidism. The CDR3 nucleotides are TGTGCCAGCTCACCAGGACAGAACGAGCAGTACTTC. Translated: CASSPGQNEQYF. The full variable domain, completed using reference TRBV18 and TRBJ2-7, is NAGVMQNPRHLVRRRGQEARLRCSPMKGHSHVYWYRQLPEEGLKFMVYLQKENIIDESGMPKERFSAEFPKEGPSILRIQQVVRGDSAAYFCASSPGQNEQYFGPGTRLTVT.